The 20 T cell receptor beta chains reported below all come from one sample, sequenced in a study of Graves' ophthalmopathy and Graves' hyperthyroidism. As the template, RNA transcripts were used to amplify TCR beta CDR3 regions. An initial RT-PCR round employing HTBI primers preceded a second-round multiplex PCR. TCRdb ran MiXCR on the multiplex PCR reads and lists one entry per CDR3 protein. The repertoire holds approximately 460,000 distinct CDR3 sequences, with over 13% as singletons. Specimen: blood. These receptors were collected from a woman aged 25 to 39 with Graves' ophthalmopathy.

This clonotype was seen many times. The rearrangement joins TRBV11-3 to TRBJ2-7; TRBD2 agrees at 9 bases. This CDR3 has 15 residues. Unmatched junction bases numbered 2, after V lost 1 base and J lost 1 base. Per the germline V gene, CDR1 is SGHNT and CDR2 is YENEEA. Written as DNA, the CDR3 is TGTGCCAGCAGCTTAGGTGGACTAGCGTCCTACGAGCAGTACTTC. Translating it yields CASSLGGLASYEQYF.

This clonotype was seen ten or more times. The chain employs TRBV12-3 or TRBV12-4 and TRBJ1-1; D remains ambiguous. The CDR3 has 13 amino acids. V lost 0 bases and J lost 8, with 10 bases in between. The CDR3 region has the DNA TGTGCCAGCAGTTTAGCGCTAATTGGGGAAGCTTTCTTT. It yields the protein CASSLALIGEAFF.

This clonotype occurred a few times. A much larger clone differs from this one at a single base, so this may be a read error. V and J are TRBV2 and TRBJ2-7; D might be TRBD2 (5 bases). Germline assignment: CDR1 SNHLY and CDR2 FYNNEI. The CDR3 sequence is 15 residues long. Trimming removed 7 bases from V and 0 bases from J, with 16 bases in between. The DNA for the CDR3 is TGTGCCAGCATGCTCGGCAGACTAAACTCCTACGAGCAGTACTTC. Amino acid sequence: CASMLGRLNSYEQYF.

For this clonotype: An end of the junction differs from the germline gene, which may be a read error. This chain links TRBV18 with TRBJ1-1; maybe TRBD1 (5 bases). In germline, CDR1 is KGHSH, CDR2 LQKENI. The CDR3 loop spans 16 amino acids. CDR3 loop: CASSSPSRGVRTEAFF. CDR3 sequence (DNA): TGTGCCAGCTCATCACCGAGCCGGGGGGTGAGGACTGAAGCTTTCTTT. The full variable domain, completed using reference TRBV18 and TRBJ1-1, is NAGVMQNPRHLVRRRGQEARLRCSPMKGHSHVYWYRQLPEEGLKFMVYLQKENIIDESGMPKERFSAEFPKEGPSILRIQQVVRGDSAAYFCASSSPSRGVRTEAFFGQGTRLTVV.

On this clonotype: A read error is possible here, since a much larger clone lies one base away. The conserved closing phenylalanine or tryptophan is absent in this CDR3, likely reflecting a read error. This sequence joins TRBV5-1 and TRBJ2-2; D not certain. Trimming removed 0 bases at V and 1 base at J, with 4 bases between. The CDR3 has 14 amino acids. Germline loops: CDR1 SGHRS, CDR2 YFSETQ. The DNA of the CDR3 is TGCGCCAGCAGCTTGGTACAGAACACCGGGGAGCTGTTTTTG. Protein sequence: CASSLVQNTGELFL.

The chain links TRBV28 to TRBJ2-3; 9 bases fit TRBD2. The CDR3 spans 15 residues. CDR1 is MDHEN and CDR2 is SYDVKM in the germline V gene. Trimming cost V 6 bases and J 2 bases; bases outside gene matches: 6. The CDR3: CASSPGLAYTDTQYF. For the CDR3, the DNA is TGTGCCAGCAGCCCCGGACTAGCGTACACAGATACGCAGTATTTT.

This clonotype turned up a few times. The V call is TRBV2, the J call TRBJ2-2; 7 positions agree with TRBD2. The length of the CDR3 is 16 residues. V trimming: 6 bases; J trimming: 0 bases; junction bases outside the gene matches: 7. CDR1 is SNHLY, CDR2 FYNNEI, per germline. CDR3 in DNA: TGTGCCAGCAGACGGACTAGTTGGGCGAACACCGGGGAGCTGTTTTTT. This gives the protein CASRRTSWANTGELFF.

In this sample, this clonotype turned up a few times. The chain couples TRBV30 to TRBJ1-5; D unresolved. CDR3 length: 13 residues. Germline CDR1 GTSNPN, CDR2 SVGIG (reference sequence). Trimming removed 3 bases from V and 1 base from J, with 7 bases in between. CDR3 sequence reads: CAWRGGSNQPQHF. CDR3 in DNA: TGTGCCTGGAGGGGAGGGAGCAATCAGCCCCAGCATTTT. Variable domain in full (rest from reference TRBV30 and TRBJ1-5): SQTIHQWPATLVQPVGSPLSLECTVEGTSNPNLYWYRQAAGRGLQLLFYSVGIGQISSEVPQNLSASRPQDRQFILSSKKLLLSDSGFYLCAWRGGSNQPQHFGDGTRLSIL.

This clonotype has a count of ten or more. V usage is TRBV6-1 and J usage is TRBJ2-5; D may correspond to TRBD1 or TRBD2 (5 bases each). The V end lost 7 bases, the J end lost 4 bases, and 10 bases lay between the germline ends. The CDR3 totals 12 residues. Per germline, CDR1 MNHNS and CDR2 SASEGT. The CDR3, as DNA: TGTGCCAGCATGAGGGGTGGAGAGACCCAGTACTTC. The encoded protein is CASMRGGETQYF.

This clonotype was picked up many times. The V and J genes are TRBV11-2 and TRBJ2-5; D ambiguous. CDR1 is SGHAT and CDR2 is FQNNGV in the germline V gene. The CDR3 is 13 amino acids. Trimming pared 5 bases from V and 10 bases from J, leaving 17 bases between. CDR3 sequence: CASSPRWSVDQYF. The DNA for the CDR3 is TGTGCCAGCAGCCCACGGTGGTCAGTGGACCAGTACTTC.

This clonotype was counted many times. The J gene is TRBJ1-1, the V gene TRBV29-1; 11 bases match TRBD1. Trimming took 0 bases from V and 3 from J; bases not matched to a gene: 6. Germline CDR1 and CDR2: SQVTM and ANQGSEA. The length of the CDR3 is 16 residues. CDR3 residues: CSVEEPGQGVYTEAFF. The CDR3 bases are TGCAGCGTTGAAGAACCGGGACAGGGGGTGTACACTGAAGCTTTCTTT.

The chain has TRBV29-1 and TRBJ2-7; D might be TRBD1 (5 bases). V was pared by 1 base and J by 6 bases, with 13 bases between. Germline V lookup: CDR1 SQVTM, CDR2 ANQGSEA. The CDR3 contains 13 residues. This CDR3 reads CSVEGPRASEQYF. The CDR3 coding sequence is TGCAGCGTTGAAGGTCCCAGGGCAAGCGAGCAGTACTTC.

This clonotype has a count of ten or more. This chain links TRBV20-1 with TRBJ2-7; the match to TRBD1 covers 8 bases. The V gene's germline CDR1 is DFQATT and CDR2 SNEGSKA (reference sequence). V gave up 6 bases and J gave up 6 bases; unmatched junction bases: 10. The length of the CDR3 is 13 residues. CDR3 DNA sequence: TGCAGTGCGGCCACGGACAGGGCTGGCGAGCAGTACTTC. Its translation: CSAATDRAGEQYF.

This clonotype was found many times. This sequence joins TRBV6-2 or TRBV6-3 and TRBJ1-1, with D hard to call. Germline CDR1 reads MNHEY; CDR2 reads SVGEGT. The CDR3 extends over 14 amino acids. V was shortened by 0 bases and J by 5 bases, with 10 bases between the two germline ends. CDR3 loop: CASSYSPGLTEAFF. As DNA, the CDR3 is TGTGCCAGCAGTTACTCCCCGGGTTTGACTGAAGCTTTCTTT.

This clonotype was seen only a few times. The gene calls are TRBV28 and TRBJ1-2, with D possibly matching TRBD1 (5 bases). Germline V gene data show CDR1 as MDHEN and CDR2 as SYDVKM. Trimming removed 6 bases from V and 6 bases from J, with 11 bases in between. The CDR3 spans 12 residues. DNA for the CDR3: TGTGCCAGCAGACCGGGGCACGATGGCTACACCTTC. This encodes CASRPGHDGYTF.

This clonotype was seen repeatedly, ten times or more. V gene TRBV3-1 combines with J gene TRBJ1-5, with D hard to call. The CDR3 length is 13 residues. V shed 5 bases and J shed 6 bases, with 11 bases lying between them. CDR1 and CDR2 (germline): LGHDT, YNNKEL (reference sequence). CDR3 sequence: CASSSGSGQPQHF. In DNA form, the CDR3 reads TGTGCCAGCAGCTCCGGGAGCGGTCAGCCCCAGCATTTT.

This clonotype was seen ten or more times. V is TRBV6-2 or TRBV6-3 and J is TRBJ2-7; D unresolved. The CDR3 covers 16 residues. Trimming took 4 bases from V and 0 from J, leaving 16 bases between them. Germline V gives CDR1 MNHEY, CDR2 SVGEGT. The CDR3: CASSSIHGPSSYEQYF. CDR3 DNA: TGTGCCAGCAGTTCGATTCACGGGCCAAGCTCCTACGAGCAGTACTTC.

This clonotype occurred many times. The chain couples TRBV20-1 to TRBJ2-7; D gene uncertain. The V end lost 4 bases, the J end lost 1 base, and 8 bases lay between the germline ends. The CDR3 sequence is 12 residues long. Germline values: CDR1 DFQATT, CDR2 SNEGSKA (reference sequence). The CDR3 sequence is CSATGGSYEQYF. The CDR3 DNA is TGCAGTGCTACTGGCGGTTCCTACGAGCAGTACTTC.

The chain couples TRBV5-1 to TRBJ2-4; 9 bases agree with TRBD1. With 4 bases clipped from V and 3 bases from J, the junction kept 23 bases outside the gene matches. From germline, CDR1 is SGHRS and CDR2 YFSETQ. The CDR3 spans 21 residues. The DNA for the CDR3 is TGCGCCAGCAGCGCAGACCAACCCGGACAGGGGCTAGGAGGGGTCAAAAACATTCAGTACTTC. Encoded protein: CASSADQPGQGLGGVKNIQYF.

The sample holds many counts of this clonotype. The chain joins TRBV10-2 to TRBJ1-1; 8 bases agree with TRBD1. The CDR3 is 15 residues long. The V gene end was trimmed by 2 bases and the J gene end by 3 bases; junction bases not matched to a gene: 5. Per germline, CDR1 WSHSY and CDR2 SAAADI. The CDR3 here is CASSETPQGDTEAFF. The DNA of the CDR3 is TGCGCCAGCAGTGAGACACCACAGGGGGACACTGAAGCTTTCTTT.